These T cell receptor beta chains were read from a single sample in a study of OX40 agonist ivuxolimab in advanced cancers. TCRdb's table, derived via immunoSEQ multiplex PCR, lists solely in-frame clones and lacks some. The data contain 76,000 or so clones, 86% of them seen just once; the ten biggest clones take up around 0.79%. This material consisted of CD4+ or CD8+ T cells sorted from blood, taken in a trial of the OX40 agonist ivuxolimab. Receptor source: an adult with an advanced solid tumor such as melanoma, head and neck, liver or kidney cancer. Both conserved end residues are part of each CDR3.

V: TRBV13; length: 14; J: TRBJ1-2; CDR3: CASNRKAGGYGYTF
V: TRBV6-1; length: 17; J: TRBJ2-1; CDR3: CASSEALGGTSYNEQFF
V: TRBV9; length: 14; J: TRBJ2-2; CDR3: CASSVLPNTGELFF
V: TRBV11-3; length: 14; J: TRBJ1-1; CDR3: CASSVNSMNTEAFF
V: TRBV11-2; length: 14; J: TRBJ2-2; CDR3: CASSSGGGSGELFF
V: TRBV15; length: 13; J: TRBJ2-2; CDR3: CATSRGYTGELFF
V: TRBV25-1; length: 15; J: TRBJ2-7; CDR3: CASSELRGQAYEQYF
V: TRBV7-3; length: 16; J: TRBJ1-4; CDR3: CASSFEPLGTGSGLFF
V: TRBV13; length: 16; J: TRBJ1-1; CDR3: CASSLDTGEPRTEAFF
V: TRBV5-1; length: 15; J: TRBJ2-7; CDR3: CASSWTSGSVYEQYF
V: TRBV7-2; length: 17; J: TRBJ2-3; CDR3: CASSLHARGASTDTQYF
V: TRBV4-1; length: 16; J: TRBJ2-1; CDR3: CASSQEPPFLHNEQFF
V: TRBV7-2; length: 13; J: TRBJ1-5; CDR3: CASSLEGGQPQHF
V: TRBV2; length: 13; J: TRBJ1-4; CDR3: CASSEQGSEKLFF
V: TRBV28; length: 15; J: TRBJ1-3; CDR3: CASSASGSLGNTIYF
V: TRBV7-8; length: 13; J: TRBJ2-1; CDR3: CASKERGGNEQFF
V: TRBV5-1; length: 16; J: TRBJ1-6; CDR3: CASSPFAGVDNSPLHF
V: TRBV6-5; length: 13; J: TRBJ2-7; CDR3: CASSRGTGDHQYF
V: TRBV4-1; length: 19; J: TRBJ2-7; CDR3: CASSREPGTSGVGSYEQYF
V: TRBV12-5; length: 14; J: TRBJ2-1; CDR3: CASGLGTGDNEQFF
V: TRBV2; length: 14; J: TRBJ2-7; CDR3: CASGGTSGNYEQYF